The 22 T cell receptor beta chains reported below all come from one sample, sequenced in a study of cytomegalovirus exposure and HLA in healthy donors. Researchers ran the PCR with 60 Vbeta and 13 Jbeta primers. Produced via immunoSEQ multiplex PCR; TCRdb's table is partial and in-frame only. Of about 210,000 clones listed, 70% to 80% are singletons. Sequenced material: PBMCs. The receptors were gathered from a woman aged 25 to 45 in good health and CMV-seropositive.

This chain uses TRBV7-2 with TRBJ1-4, with TRBD1 matching over 9 bases. The CDR3 loop spans 14 amino acids. J gave up 8 bases and V 6 bases, and 7 bases lay outside the gene matches. Germline V gene data show CDR1 as SGHTA and CDR2 as FQGNSA. CDR3 bases: TGTGCCAGCAGTTGGACAGGGGAGTGGGAAAAACTGTTTTTT. The encoded protein is CASSWTGEWEKLFF.

This chain links TRBV7-2 with TRBJ2-5; weak D call: TRBD1 (6 bases). Between the trimmed V and J ends, which lost 3 bases and 1 base, there was a span of 6 bases. The length of the CDR3 is 13 residues. CDR1 and CDR2 (germline): SGHTA, FQGNSA. The CDR3 DNA reads TGTGCCAGCAGCTTGGACAGCCAAGAGACCCAGTACTTC. Protein product: CASSLDSQETQYF.

The gene calls are TRBV19 and TRBJ2-7, with D tentatively TRBD2 (6 bases). This CDR3 comprises 11 residues. CDR1 and CDR2 (germline): LNHDA, SQIVND (reference sequence). V was pared by 8 bases and J by 9 bases, with 14 bases between. CDR3 residues: CASSGGNRQYF. The CDR3 region has the DNA TGTGCCAGTTCCGGAGGGAACAGGCAGTACTTC. The variable domain in full, completed from reference TRBV19 and TRBJ2-7, reads DGGITQSPKYLFRKEGQNVTLSCEQNLNHDAMYWYRQDPGQGLRLIYYSQIVNDFQKGDIAEGYSVSREKKESFPLTVTSAQKNPTAFYLCASSGGNRQYFGPGTRLTVT.

This clone has more than one count but fewer than ten. The gene calls are TRBV27 and TRBJ2-7; D is possibly TRBD2 (6 bases). Looked up from germline, CDR1 is MNHEY and CDR2 is SMNVEV (reference sequence). V lost 1 base and J 4 bases, leaving 23 bases between the germline ends. The CDR3 contains 18 residues. For the CDR3, the DNA is TGTGCCAGCAGTTTATTTCCTTTTTCGGGGGACGCCGAATACGAGCAGTACTTC. This translates into CASSLFPFSGDAEYEQYF.

This sequence joins TRBV7-3 and TRBJ1-1; D gene unclear. V was shortened by 6 bases and J by 1 base, with 9 bases between the two germline ends. The germline CDR1 and CDR2 sequences are SGHTA and FQGTGA. The CDR3 consists of 13 residues. Here the CDR3 DNA reads TGTGCCAGCAGTTATACAGCGAACACTGAAGCTTTCTTT. Protein: CASSYTANTEAFF.

The CDR3 spells CASGPDLREIAEQYF. In DNA, the CDR3 is TGTGCTAGTGGTCCTGATCTGCGGGAGATAGCCGAGCAGTACTTC. This sequence joins TRBV12-5 and TRBJ2-7; 7 positions match TRBD2. The ends lost 5 bases at V and 6 bases at J; junction bases unmatched: 13. The germline CDR1 and CDR2 sequences are LGHNT and FRNRAP. This CDR3 has 15 residues.

V is TRBV4-2 and J is TRBJ2-1; possibly TRBD1 for D (7 bases). Trimming cost V 5 bases and J 4 bases, with 18 bases left between them. Germline CDR1 LGHNA, CDR2 YNFKEQ. The CDR3 is made up of 16 amino acids. CDR3 residues: CASSCRGKGGYNEQFF. The CDR3 DNA sequence: TGTGCCAGCAGCTGCAGGGGGAAGGGGGGTTACAATGAGCAGTTCTTC.

Details on this clone: Germline and junction disagree at one end, which may indicate a read error. For the CDR3, the DNA is TGCGCCAGCAGCCAGGGGACTAGCGGGGGGTCCCTTGTCTTC. Translating it yields CASSQGTSGGSLVF. The chain joins TRBV4-1 to TRBJ2-4, with TRBD2 matching over 15 bases. This CDR3 contains 14 residues. Germline loops: CDR1 MGHRA, CDR2 YSYEKL.

This chain connects TRBV21-1 to TRBJ2-7; the D call TRBD2 from the table was never checked on the DNA. TRBV21-1 is designated a pseudogene. The CDR3 extends over 15 amino acids. CDR3 sequence reads: CASSSGRTESYEQYF. CDR3 nucleotide sequence: TGTGCCAGTTCTAGCGGGCGGACTGAGTCCTACGAGCAGTACTTC.

This clone appeared once. The chain is built from TRBV19 and TRBJ2-5; D possibly corresponds to TRBD2 (5 bases). V was pared by 0 bases and J by 3 bases, with 5 bases between. Germline values: CDR1 LNHDA, CDR2 SQIVND (reference sequence). The CDR3 covers 13 residues. The CDR3 spells CASSIDGEETQYF. Here the CDR3 DNA reads TGTGCCAGTAGTATAGACGGGGAAGAGACCCAGTACTTC.

The chain carries TRBV2 and TRBJ1-2, with TRBD1 as a possible D gene (6 bases). CDR3 size: 15 residues. Germline V gene lookup returns CDR1 SNHLY and CDR2 FYNNEI. V lost 7 bases to trimming and J lost 2 bases, with 17 bases between them. CDR3 in amino acids: CASTGTVTGNYGYTF. The CDR3 region has the DNA TGTGCCAGCACTGGTACCGTTACAGGGAACTATGGCTACACCTTC. Looking up the rest from reference TRBV2 and TRBJ1-2 gives the full variable domain: EPEVTQTPSHQVTQMGQEVILRCVPISNHLYFYWYRQILGQKVEFLVSFYNNEISEKSEIFDDQFSVERPDGSNFTLKIRSTKLEDSAMYFCASTGTVTGNYGYTFGSGTRLTVV.

V usage is TRBV10-3 and J usage is TRBJ1-2; a possible D gene is TRBD1 (6 bases). The CDR3 loop spans 15 amino acids. Germline CDR1 ENHRY, CDR2 SYGVKD. With 1 base removed from V and 3 bases from J, the gap between germline ends came to 12 bases. The CDR3 protein is CAISEYRETDYGYTF. CDR3 DNA: TGTGCCATCAGTGAGTACAGGGAAACAGACTATGGCTACACCTTC.

This clone has just a few counts. The CDR3 is CASRRQAAGLYEQYF. The CDR3 DNA reads TGTGCCAGCAGGCGACAGGCCGCCGGACTCTACGAGCAGTACTTC. The chain recombines TRBV5-8 with TRBJ2-7; TRBD1 is a possible D gene (6 bases). The V gene lost 5 bases and the J gene lost 3 bases, with 18 bases spanning the gap. The CDR3 contains 15 residues. From germline, CDR1 is SGHTS and CDR2 YDEGEE. Drawing the rest from reference TRBV5-8 and TRBJ2-7, the complete variable domain is EAGVTQSPTHLIKTRGQQATLRCSPISGHTSVYWYQQALGLGLQFLLWYDEGEERNRGNFPPRFSGRQFPNYSSELNVNALELEDSALYLCASRRQAAGLYEQYFGPGTRLTVT.

The rearrangement uses TRBV7-9 and TRBJ1-5; unclear D gene. Trimming left V 5 bases short and J 3 bases short, with 11 bases between. The germline gives CDR1 SEHNR, CDR2 FQNEAQ (reference sequence). This CDR3 is 14 amino acids long. CDR3 amino acids: CASSGDTNNQPQHF. CDR3 sequence (DNA): TGTGCCAGCAGCGGCGACACGAACAATCAGCCCCAGCATTTT. Together with reference TRBV7-9 and TRBJ1-5, the CDR3 gives the full variable domain: DTGVSQNPRHKITKRGQNVTFRCDPISEHNRLYWYRQTLGQGPEFLTYFQNEAQLEKSRLLSDRFSAERPKGSFSTLEIQRTEQGDSAMYLCASSGDTNNQPQHFGDGTRLSIL.

The rearrangement uses TRBV6-9 and TRBJ2-1; weak D call: TRBD2 (5 bases). The V gene lost 10 bases and the J gene lost 8 bases, with 21 bases spanning the gap. The CDR3 runs 14 residues. The germline CDR1 and CDR2 sequences are MNHGY and SVAAGI. Here the CDR3 DNA reads TGTGCCAACATTCGAATTCGAGGGTCCCATGAGCAGTTCTTC. As protein: CANIRIRGSHEQFF.

This clone came up a few times. The gene calls are TRBV5-5 and TRBJ2-7; tentative D call: TRBD1 (5 bases). This CDR3 has 16 residues. V was clipped by 0 bases and J by 1 base, with 14 bases between them. Germline CDR1 and CDR2: SGHKS and YYEKEE (reference sequence). CDR3 coding DNA: TGTGCCAGCAGCTTGGGGGCCAGGGCGGCTTCCTACGAGCAGTACTTC. It translates to CASSLGARAASYEQYF.

The gene calls are TRBV7-6 and TRBJ2-7; TRBD2 agrees at 9 bases. Germline CDR1 SGHVS, CDR2 FNYEAQ. Trimming removed 3 bases from V and 6 bases from J; junction bases left unmatched: 6. The CDR3 loop spans 14 amino acids. The DNA for the CDR3 is TGTGCCAGCAGCTTCGGGCGGGGGGGCGGCGAGCAGTACTTC. It translates to CASSFGRGGGEQYF.

CDR3 protein: CASRTGTGVYNEQFF. The CDR3 region has the DNA TGTGCCAGTAGGACCGGGACAGGGGTATACAATGAGCAGTTCTTC. The genes are TRBV19 and TRBJ2-1; 10 bases fit TRBD1. The V segment lost 6 bases and the J segment 4 bases; nucleotides outside the gene matches: 6. Germline V gene sequence: CDR1 LNHDA, CDR2 SQIVND (reference sequence). The CDR3 runs to 15 residues.

V is TRBV28 and J is TRBJ1-2; D ambiguous. Germline CDR1 and CDR2: MDHEN and SYDVKM. The CDR3 is 15 amino acids. Trimming stripped 7 bases from V and 1 base from J, with 16 bases between. CDR3 residues: CASTLPGDYNYGYTF. CDR3 sequence (DNA): TGTGCCAGCACCTTACCGGGAGACTATAACTATGGCTACACCTTC.

The gene calls are TRBV19 and TRBJ2-4, with a tentative D call TRBD1 (6 bases). Germline V gene data show CDR1 as LNHDA and CDR2 as SQIVND (reference sequence). Trimming stripped 5 bases from V and 0 bases from J, with 8 bases between. The CDR3 spans 14 residues. The CDR3 loop is CASSEDRAKNIQYF. The DNA of the CDR3 is TGTGCCAGTAGTGAGGACAGAGCCAAAAACATTCAGTACTTC. Supplemented by reference TRBV19 and TRBJ2-4, the full variable domain reads DGGITQSPKYLFRKEGQNVTLSCEQNLNHDAMYWYRQDPGQGLRLIYYSQIVNDFQKGDIAEGYSVSREKKESFPLTVTSAQKNPTAFYLCASSEDRAKNIQYFGAGTRLSVL.

The chain joins TRBV2 to TRBJ1-3; TRBD1 aligns across 7 bases. Germline V lookup: CDR1 SNHLY, CDR2 FYNNEI. V lost 6 bases to trimming and J lost 2 bases; unmatched junction nucleotides: 4. The CDR3 has 14 residues. The CDR3 loop reads CASRKTGAGNTIYF. Written as DNA, the CDR3 is TGTGCCAGCAGGAAAACAGGGGCTGGAAACACCATATATTTT.

This chain connects TRBV9 to TRBJ2-5; tentatively, D is TRBD1 (5 bases). The V gene's germline CDR1 is SGDLS and CDR2 YYNGEE. This CDR3 has 13 residues. V lost 1 base and J 5 bases, leaving 9 bases between the germline ends. The CDR3 sequence: CASSVQGAETQYF. The CDR3 DNA is TGTGCCAGCAGCGTACAAGGGGCGGAGACCCAGTACTTC.